These T cell receptor beta chains were read from a single sample in a study of Ad26.COV2.S vaccination and SARS-CoV-2 variants. Produced via immunoSEQ multiplex PCR; TCRdb's table is partial and in-frame only. The table has roughly 350,000 clones, 88% seen once. Sequenced here: peripheral blood, sampled in a trial of Ad26.COV2.S vaccine versus placebo. The source of these receptors is a person aged 18-65 years who received the Ad26.COV2.S COVID-19 vaccine or a placebo. The CDR3 runs from the conserved cysteine through the conserved F or W. The order of the fields is CDR3 DNA, CDR3 protein, clone size, D gene, J gene, V gene. D genes are given only for firm matches. A row's size may be missing; if present it is once, few, many or a size class.

TGTGCCAGCAATCTCCGACGGGACGGTGAAGCTTTCTTT | CASNLRRDGEAFF | . | . | TRBJ1-1 | TRBV12-3/TRBV12-4
TGTGCCAGCAGCAAACTAGCGGGAGGGGCCTACGAGCAGTACTTC | CASSKLAGGAYEQYF | . | TRBD2 | TRBJ2-7 | TRBV11-3
TGTGCCAGCAGCAGACAGGGGGCGGGTCAGCCCCAGCATTTT | CASSRQGAGQPQHF | . | TRBD1 | TRBJ1-5 | TRBV7-8
TGTGCCAGCAGCTTAACGGGACTAGCGCTTTCATACGGGGAGCTGTTTTTT | CASSLTGLALSYGELFF | once | TRBD2 | TRBJ2-2 | TRBV9
TGCAGCGTTCGGACAGGGGGCGAGACTGAAGCTTTCTTT | CSVRTGGETEAFF | . | TRBD1 | TRBJ1-1 | TRBV29-1
TGTGCCAGCAGTTTAGATTCGGGGTCTGGCTACACCTTC | CASSLDSGSGYTF | . | . | TRBJ1-2 | TRBV28
TGTGCCAGCAGTTTACCCACAGGGACAGAAGCTTTCTTT | CASSLPTGTEAFF | . | . | TRBJ1-1 | TRBV12-3/TRBV12-4
TGTGCCAGCAGTTACGGGAGAGGGAACACTGAAGCTTTCTTT | CASSYGRGNTEAFF | . | . | TRBJ1-1 | TRBV6-6
TGTGCCAGCAGTTTCGAAGGACAGGGGGCTAGGTATGGCTACACCTTC | CASSFEGQGARYGYTF | . | TRBD1 | TRBJ1-2 | TRBV9
TGTGCCAGCAGCCCCGCGCGGGACAGGGGCTACGAGCAGTACTTC | CASSPARDRGYEQYF | few | TRBD1 | TRBJ2-7 | TRBV5-4
TGTGCCAGCTCACCTGTCGGCAGGGAGGTTACGCAGTATTTT | CASSPVGREVTQYF | . | . | TRBJ2-3 | TRBV18
TGCGCCAGCAGCCAAAGGACAGGGGGCTGGGAGACCCAGTACTTC | CASSQRTGGWETQYF | . | TRBD1 | TRBJ2-5 | TRBV4-3
TGTGCCAGCAGTCTAAGCCGAACCGGGGAGCTGTTTTTT | CASSLSRTGELFF | . | . | TRBJ2-2 | TRBV6-6
TGTGCCACCAGCAGACACAGCGGGGCCGGAGAGACCCAGTACTTC | CATSRHSGAGETQYF | . | TRBD2 | TRBJ2-5 | TRBV15
TGTGCCTCAACCATAACCTACCCCACAGATACGCAGTATTTT | CASTITYPTDTQYF | . | . | TRBJ2-3 | TRBV30